A single T cell receptor beta chain is shown here with its context. What it recognizes is unknown. Unique molecular identifiers tagged the TCR beta cDNA libraries. MiXCR, applied by TCRdb to the PCR reads, yields one record per CDR3 protein. The top ten clones hold about 26% of a sample with about 160,000 distinct CDR3 sequences, approximately 35% of them seen once. This sample was included in a study of post-analysis software for immune sequencing data. Across the whole study: Progressive-relapsing, secondary progressive and relapsing-remitting multiple sclerosis were among the disease courses included. General study points: Patients had higher frequencies than controls of roughly 5 TRBV segments, including TRBV5-6, TRBV5-1 and TRBV20-1. Multiple sclerosis patients showed significantly lower normalized Chao1 diversity than controls did.

The CDR3 contains 14 residues. V was clipped by 5 bases and J by 11 bases, with 21 bases between them. Germline V gives CDR1 SGHAT, CDR2 FQNNGV. The chain carries TRBV11-2 and TRBJ2-5; possibly TRBD1 or TRBD2 for D (5 bases each). The sequence was collected from a girl aged 10-17 years with multiple sclerosis. The sample was blood, taken after autologous hematopoietic stem cell transplantation. This CDR3 is CASSASGPNNEQYF. The CDR3 DNA is TGTGCCAGCAGCGCATCGGGACCAAACAATGAGCAGTACTTC.